The subject of this entry is one T cell receptor (beta chain). Its specificity is unknown. This sample was taken from a study of PD-1 blockade in classical Hodgkin lymphoma. Overall study: Nivolumab dosing for patients was 3 mg/kg, administered intravenously every 2 weeks.

Sequencing used immunoSEQ multiplex PCR; TCRdb keeps in-frame clones, though not all of them. The sample includes about 50,000 clones, 90% seen only once; the top ten take around 13%. The study, taken as a whole, reports: Patients newly diagnosed and complete responders had comparable baseline diversity. With CD4+ cells, TCR diversity rose significantly by C4D1, but not with CD8+ cells.

Germline values: CDR1 SGHRS, CDR2 YFSETQ. This CDR3 spans 14 amino acids. V lost 5 bases, J lost 0 bases, and 8 bases lay in between. Stated time point: cycle 4 day 1 (C4D1), after about 6 weeks of nivolumab. Each patient's relapse followed autologous stem cell transplantation, and brentuximab vedotin exposure varied. The patients, who had relapsed/refractory classical Hodgkin lymphoma, achieved best responses of complete response, partial response or progressive disease. V usage is TRBV5-1 and J usage is TRBJ1-4; the D is unclear. The receptor comes from a human donor with classical Hodgkin lymphoma. Material: peripheral blood mononuclear cells (PBMCs), obtained before the fourth cycle of nivolumab. CDR3 sequence (DNA): TGCGCCAGCAGACTGGCTGCAACTAATGAAAAACTGTTTTTT. Its translation: CASRLAATNEKLFF.